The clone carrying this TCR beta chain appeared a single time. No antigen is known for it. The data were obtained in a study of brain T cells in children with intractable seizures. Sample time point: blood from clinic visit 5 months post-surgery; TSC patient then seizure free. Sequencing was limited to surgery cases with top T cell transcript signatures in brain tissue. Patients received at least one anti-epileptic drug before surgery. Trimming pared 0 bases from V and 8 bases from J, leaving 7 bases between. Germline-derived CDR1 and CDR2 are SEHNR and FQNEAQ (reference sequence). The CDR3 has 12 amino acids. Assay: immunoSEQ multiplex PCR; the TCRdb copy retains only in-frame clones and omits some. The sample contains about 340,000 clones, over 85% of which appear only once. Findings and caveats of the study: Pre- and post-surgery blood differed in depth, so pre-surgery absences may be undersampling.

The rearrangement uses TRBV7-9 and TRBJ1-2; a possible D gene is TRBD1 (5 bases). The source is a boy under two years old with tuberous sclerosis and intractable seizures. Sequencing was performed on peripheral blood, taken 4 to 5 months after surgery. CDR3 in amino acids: CASSLAGEGYTF. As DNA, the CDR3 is TGTGCCAGCAGCTTAGCGGGGGAAGGCTACACCTTC.